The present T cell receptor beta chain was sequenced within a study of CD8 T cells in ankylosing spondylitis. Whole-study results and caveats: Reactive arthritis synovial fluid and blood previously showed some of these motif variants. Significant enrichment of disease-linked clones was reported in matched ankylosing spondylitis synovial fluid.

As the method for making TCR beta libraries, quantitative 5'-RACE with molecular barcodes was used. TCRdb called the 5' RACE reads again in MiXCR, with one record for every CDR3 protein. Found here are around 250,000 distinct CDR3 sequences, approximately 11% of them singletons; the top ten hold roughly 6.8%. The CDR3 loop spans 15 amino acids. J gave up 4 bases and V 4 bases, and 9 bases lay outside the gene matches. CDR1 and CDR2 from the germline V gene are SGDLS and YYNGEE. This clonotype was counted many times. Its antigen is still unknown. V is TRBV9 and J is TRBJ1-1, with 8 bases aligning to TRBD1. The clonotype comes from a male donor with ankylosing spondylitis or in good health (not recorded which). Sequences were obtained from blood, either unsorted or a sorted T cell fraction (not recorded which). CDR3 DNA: TGTGCCAGCAGCACAGGGGGGGGGCTTGTCACTGAAGCTTTCTTT. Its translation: CASSTGGGLVTEAFF.